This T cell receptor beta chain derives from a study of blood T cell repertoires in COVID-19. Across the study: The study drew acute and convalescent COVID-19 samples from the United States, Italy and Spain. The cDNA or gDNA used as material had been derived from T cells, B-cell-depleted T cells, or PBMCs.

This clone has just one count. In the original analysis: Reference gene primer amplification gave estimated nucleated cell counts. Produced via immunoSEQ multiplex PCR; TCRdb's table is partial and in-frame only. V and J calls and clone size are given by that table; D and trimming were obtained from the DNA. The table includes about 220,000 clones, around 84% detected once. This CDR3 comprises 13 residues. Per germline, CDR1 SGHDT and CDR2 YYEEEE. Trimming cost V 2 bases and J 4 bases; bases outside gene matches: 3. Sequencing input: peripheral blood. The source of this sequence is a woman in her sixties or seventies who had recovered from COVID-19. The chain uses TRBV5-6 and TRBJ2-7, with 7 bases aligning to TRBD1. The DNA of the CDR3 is TGTGCCAGCAGCTTCGGGACAGCTTACGAGCAGTACTTC. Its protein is CASSFGTAYEQYF.